This T cell receptor beta chain originates from a study of T cell responses to AZD1222 COVID-19 vaccine. Notes on the study in general: With dominance at 160-218 and 743-854, vaccine-associated CD4 TCRs spanned spike.

Second doses were pooled across both intervals (about 4 or about 12 weeks). The table came from immunoSEQ multiplex PCR; TCRdb's copy has only in-frame clones and leaves some out. The sample lists about 120,000 clones; around 90% were seen once. This clone has only a few counts. Its specificity is unknown. The TCR was taken from an adult who received the AZD1222 COVID-19 vaccine. The source was peripheral blood, collected 28 days after the second AZD1222 dose.

The CDR3 loop reads CASSFNYRTEGAFF. For the CDR3, the DNA is TGTGCCAGCAGCTTTAACTATCGGACAGAAGGCGCTTTCTTT. The chain combines TRBV11-2 with TRBJ1-1; possibly TRBD1 for D (6 bases). Trimming pared 3 bases from V and 11 bases from J, leaving 19 bases between. The CDR3 extends over 14 amino acids. The V gene's germline CDR1 is SGHAT and CDR2 FQNNGV.